This T cell receptor beta chain was sequenced in a study of OX40 agonist ivuxolimab in advanced cancers. Study-wide context: People who had prior anti-PD-1, anti-PD-L1 or anti-CTLA-4 therapy could take part, and under 50% had some. Study results and caveats: Fewer expanded clones were found on average in CD4+ than in CD8+ T cells. At doses 0.1 to 3.0 mg/kg, CD4+ and CD8+ clones expanded.

The CDR3 sequence is 17 residues long. V was cut by 4 bases and J by 2 bases, with 20 bases left in between. Germline assignment: CDR1 SGHNT and CDR2 YYREEE (reference sequence). The protocol was immunoSEQ multiplex PCR, while the TCRdb copy is restricted to in-frame clones and leaves out a portion. This sample has about 54,000 clones, with 70% to 80% found just once. With respect to this clone: Its antigen is not known.

The clonotype comes from an adult with an advanced solid tumor such as melanoma, head and neck, liver or kidney cancer. Sample: CD4+ or CD8+ T cells sorted from blood, taken in a trial of the OX40 agonist ivuxolimab. The V and J genes are TRBV5-4 and TRBJ2-3; TRBD1 might be the D (5 bases). CDR3 in amino acids: CASSDLTVTKPTDTQYF. CDR3 nucleotides: TGTGCCAGCAGCGACCTGACAGTCACCAAGCCCACAGATACGCAGTATTTT. The full variable domain, with the rest looked up from reference TRBV5-4 and TRBJ2-3, is ETGVTQSPTHLIKTRGQQVTLRCSSQSGHNTVSWYQQALGQGPQFIFQYYREEENGRGNFPPRFSGLQFPNYSSELNVNALELDDSALYLCASSDLTVTKPTDTQYFGPGTRLTVL.